Included here is one T cell receptor beta chain sequence, with context. Its target is not known. Produced via immunoSEQ multiplex PCR; TCRdb's table is partial and in-frame only. The data hold 150,000 or so clones, with 79% observed a single time. These data belong to a study of cytotoxic CD8 clonotypes in ibrutinib-treated CLL. Study in general: The sample average was about 280,000 productive templates and approximately 94,000 productive rearrangements. The study, taken as a whole, reports: In comparison with age-matched healthy donors, baseline clonality was higher and tracked circulating CD8+ T-cell counts. Elevated clonality accompanied ibrutinib response, with a return toward baseline values at progression.

The authors obtained roughly 1.8 micrograms of genomic DNA from cryopreserved PBMCs for TCR beta libraries. This TCR derives from a human donor with chronic lymphocytic leukemia. The sequencing used PBMCs, collected after 12 months of ibrutinib treatment.

Here the CDR3 DNA reads TGTGCCAGCAGCTTAGAGGGACTAGCGTACAATGAGCAGTTCTTC. Its translation: CASSLEGLAYNEQFF. The V gene is TRBV7-2, the J gene TRBJ2-1; 10 nucleotides agree with TRBD2. The junction had 1 base not matched to a gene; V was cut back by 1 base and J by 4 bases. The CDR3 is 15 amino acids. Germline CDR1 is SGHTA and CDR2 is FQGNSA.